The 4 T cell receptor beta chains below were found in one sample sequenced in a study of radiation and T cells in renal cell carcinoma (dated by TCRdb to 2019 to 2021). Library generation was performed with the immunoSEQ multiplex PCR assay. TCRdb took over this immuneACCESS table, retaining in-frame rearrangements with V and J assigned. Such tables are incomplete; in checked studies, under half of the missing clones stem from an unresolved V gene, and the remainder is unexplained. A total of roughly 100,000 clones appear in this sample, approximately 82% of them only once. 6% to 9% of the sample belongs to the ten largest clones. Reading the label with the study, this specimen's time point is: blood 4 weeks post-SBRT, at nephrectomy. In light of the paper, this sample's treatment or condition label describes: 15 Gy SBRT to primary tumor, nephrectomy 4 weeks later. Here the sequenced sample was blood, taken from a patient whose treatment included radiotherapy and nephrectomy. The origin of the receptors is a man aged 60 to 69 with renal cell carcinoma.

This clone was seen a few times. The rearrangement uses TRBV4-2 and TRBJ2-7; TRBD1 agrees at 8 bases. The V segment lost 0 bases and the J segment 2 bases; nucleotides outside the gene matches: 12. The CDR3 sequence is 18 residues long. CDR1 is LGHNA, CDR2 YNFKEQ, per germline. CDR3 bases: TGTGCCAGCAGCCAAGACATTGCCAGGGGGCCCGTTCCCTACGAGCAGTACTTC. Encoded protein: CASSQDIARGPVPYEQYF.

The rearrangement uses TRBV28 and TRBJ2-6, with D uncertain. The CDR3 is 14 amino acids. The ends were cut back, 6 bases at V and 5 bases at J, with 11 bases in the middle. The germline V gene has CDR1 MDHEN and CDR2 SYDVKM. CDR3 amino acids: CASSRHEWANVLTF. CDR3 nucleotide sequence: TGTGCCAGCAGCCGACACGAGTGGGCCAACGTCCTGACTTTC.

V gene TRBV27 combines with J gene TRBJ2-7, with TRBD1 matching over 9 bases. In germline, CDR1 is MNHEY, CDR2 SMNVEV (reference sequence). The V gene end was trimmed by 5 bases and the J gene end by 2 bases; junction bases not matched to a gene: 7. This CDR3 region has 15 residues. The DNA for the CDR3 is TGTGCCAGCAGTCGGACAAGACAGGGGGCCTACGAGCAGTACTTC. This sequence encodes CASSRTRQGAYEQYF.

This clone was detected once. The chain has TRBV5-1 and TRBJ2-7; 10 bases map to TRBD1. The CDR3 runs 15 residues. CDR1 is SGHRS, CDR2 YFSETQ, per germline. The ends lost 3 bases at V and 3 bases at J; junction bases unmatched: 6. CDR3 sequence reads: CASSYSGTGDYEQYF. CDR3 DNA sequence: TGCGCCAGCAGCTACTCCGGGACAGGGGACTACGAGCAGTACTTC.